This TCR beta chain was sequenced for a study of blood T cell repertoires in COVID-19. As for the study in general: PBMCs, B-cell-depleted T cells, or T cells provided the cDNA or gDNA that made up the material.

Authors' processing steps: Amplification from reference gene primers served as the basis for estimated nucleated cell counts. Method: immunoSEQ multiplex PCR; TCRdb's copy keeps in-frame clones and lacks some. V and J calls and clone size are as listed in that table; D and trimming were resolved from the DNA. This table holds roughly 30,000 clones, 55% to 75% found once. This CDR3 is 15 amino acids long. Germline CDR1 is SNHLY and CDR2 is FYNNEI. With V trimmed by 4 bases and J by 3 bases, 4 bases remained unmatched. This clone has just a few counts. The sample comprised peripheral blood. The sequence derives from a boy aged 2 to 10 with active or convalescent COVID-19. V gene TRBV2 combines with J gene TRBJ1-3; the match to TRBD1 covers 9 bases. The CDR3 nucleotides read TGTGCCAGCAGTGCGACAGGGGGAATTGGAAACACCATATATTTT. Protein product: CASSATGGIGNTIYF.